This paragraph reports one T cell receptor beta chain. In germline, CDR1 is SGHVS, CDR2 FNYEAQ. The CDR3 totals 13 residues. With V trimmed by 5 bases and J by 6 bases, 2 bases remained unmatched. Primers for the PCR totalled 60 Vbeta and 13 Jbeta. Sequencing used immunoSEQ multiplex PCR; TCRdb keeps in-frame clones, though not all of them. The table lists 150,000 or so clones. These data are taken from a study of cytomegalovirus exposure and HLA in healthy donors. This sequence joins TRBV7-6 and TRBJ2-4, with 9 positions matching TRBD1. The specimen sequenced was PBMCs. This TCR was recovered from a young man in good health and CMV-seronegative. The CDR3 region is CASSAGQGNIQYF. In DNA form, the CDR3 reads TGTGCCAGCAGCGCGGGACAGGGAAACATTCAGTACTTC.